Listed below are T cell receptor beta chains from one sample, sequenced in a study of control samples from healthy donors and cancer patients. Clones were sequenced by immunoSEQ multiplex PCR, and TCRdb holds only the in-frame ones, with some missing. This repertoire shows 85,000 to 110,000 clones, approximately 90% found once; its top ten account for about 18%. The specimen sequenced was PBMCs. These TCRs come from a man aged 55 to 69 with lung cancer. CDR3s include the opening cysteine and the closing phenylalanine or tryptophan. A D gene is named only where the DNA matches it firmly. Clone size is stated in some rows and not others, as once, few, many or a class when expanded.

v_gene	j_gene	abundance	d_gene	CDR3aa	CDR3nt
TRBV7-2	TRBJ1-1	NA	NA	CASSLEGIMNTEAFF	TGTGCCAGCAGCTTAGAAGGGATCATGAACACTGAAGCTTTCTTT
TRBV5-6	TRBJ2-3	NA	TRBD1	CASSLEPGGASDTQYF	TGTGCCAGCAGCTTGGAACCAGGGGGCGCGTCAGATACGCAGTATTTT
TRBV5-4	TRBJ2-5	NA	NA	CASSLDQAQETQYF	TGTGCCAGCAGCTTGGACCAGGCACAAGAGACCCAGTACTTC
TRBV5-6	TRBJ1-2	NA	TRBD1	CASSPDRGSRNYGYTF	TGTGCCAGCAGCCCGGACAGGGGAAGTCGGAACTATGGCTACACCTTC
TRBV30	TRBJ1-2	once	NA	CAWKVQNINYGYTF	TGTGCCTGGAAGGTTCAAAATATTAACTATGGCTACACCTTC
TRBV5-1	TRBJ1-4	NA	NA	CASRTGGGNEKLFF	TGCGCCAGCAGAACGGGAGGGGGTAATGAAAAACTGTTTTTT
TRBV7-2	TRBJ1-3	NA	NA	CASSLYRDGNTIYF	TGTGCCAGCAGCTTGTACAGGGACGGAAACACCATATATTTT
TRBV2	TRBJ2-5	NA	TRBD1	CASSEDRGRETQYF	TGTGCCAGCAGTGAGGACAGGGGAAGAGAGACCCAGTACTTC
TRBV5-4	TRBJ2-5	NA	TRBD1	CASSLGKVKGTEETQYF	TGTGCCAGCAGCTTGGGTAAGGTCAAGGGGACAGAAGAGACCCAGTACTTC
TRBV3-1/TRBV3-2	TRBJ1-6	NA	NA	CASSQDLRNSPLHF	TGTGCCAGCAGCCAGGACCTCCGGAATTCACCCCTCCACTTT
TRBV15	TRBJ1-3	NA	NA	CATSREFGEAGNTIYF	TGTGCCACCAGCAGAGAGTTCGGAGAAGCTGGAAACACCATATATTTT
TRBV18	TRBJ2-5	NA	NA	CASSPPVQETQYF	TGTGCCAGCTCACCCCCCGTTCAAGAGACCCAGTACTTC
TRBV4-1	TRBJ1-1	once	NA	CASSGNTEAFF	TGCGCCAGCAGTGGCAACACTGAAGCTTTCTTT
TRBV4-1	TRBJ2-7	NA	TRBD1	CASSPGTGGAYEQYF	TGCGCCAGCAGCCCCGGGACAGGGGGCGCGTACGAGCAGTACTTC
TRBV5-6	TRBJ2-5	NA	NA	CASSFGSFPTVTETQYF	TGTGCCAGCAGCTTCGGGAGCTTTCCGACGGTCACAGAGACCCAGTACTTC
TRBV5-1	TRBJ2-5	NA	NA	CASSLASRETQYF	TGCGCCAGCAGCTTGGCCTCACGGGAGACCCAGTACTTC
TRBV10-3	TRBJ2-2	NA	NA	CAISEDTGELFF	TGTGCCATCAGTGAGGACACCGGGGAGCTGTTTTTT
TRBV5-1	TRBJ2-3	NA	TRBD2	CASSLGGLGTDTQYF	TGCGCCAGCAGCTTGGGCGGACTAGGCACAGATACGCAGTATTTT
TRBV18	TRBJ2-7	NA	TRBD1	CASSRDREDEQYF	TGTGCCAGCTCTCGGGACAGGGAAGACGAGCAGTACTTC
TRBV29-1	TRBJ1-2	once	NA	CSVRDVIGYTF	TGCAGCGTAAGGGACGTAATAGGCTACACCTTC
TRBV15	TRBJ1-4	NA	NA	CPTSRLQGGGEKLFF	TGTCCCACCAGCCGACTCCAAGGGGGGGGTGAAAAACTGTTTTTT
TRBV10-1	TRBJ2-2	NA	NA	CASSESWGAAELFF	TGCGCCAGCAGTGAGTCTTGGGGGGCCGCGGAGCTGTTTTTT
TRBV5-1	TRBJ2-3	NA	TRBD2	CASSKGLGGDTQYF	TGCGCCAGCAGCAAGGGACTAGGCGGGGATACGCAGTATTTT
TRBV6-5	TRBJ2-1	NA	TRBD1	CASSRDRSTNEQFF	TGTGCCAGCAGCCGGGACAGGTCCACCAATGAGCAGTTCTTC